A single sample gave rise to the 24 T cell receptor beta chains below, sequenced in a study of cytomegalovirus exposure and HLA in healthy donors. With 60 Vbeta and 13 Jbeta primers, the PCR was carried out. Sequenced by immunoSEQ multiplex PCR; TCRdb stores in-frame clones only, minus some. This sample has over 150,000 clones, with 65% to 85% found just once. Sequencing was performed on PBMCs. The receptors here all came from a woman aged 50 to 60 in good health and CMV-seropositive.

The CDR3 DNA reads as TGTGCCAGCAGCTCGAATCCGGGACATAAGAACACTGAAGCTTTCTTT. Protein sequence: CASSSNPGHKNTEAFF. The V call is TRBV7-8, the J call TRBJ1-1, with D possibly TRBD1 on 6 matching bases. Germline V CDR1 and CDR2: SGHVS, FQNEAQ. V was clipped by 4 bases and J by 1 base, with 16 bases between them. The CDR3 is 16 amino acids.

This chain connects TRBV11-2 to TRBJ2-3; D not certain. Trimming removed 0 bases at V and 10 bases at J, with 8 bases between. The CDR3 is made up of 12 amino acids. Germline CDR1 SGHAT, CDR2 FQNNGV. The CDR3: CASSLDVAAQYF. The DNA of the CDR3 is TGTGCCAGCAGCTTAGACGTGGCGGCGCAGTATTTT.

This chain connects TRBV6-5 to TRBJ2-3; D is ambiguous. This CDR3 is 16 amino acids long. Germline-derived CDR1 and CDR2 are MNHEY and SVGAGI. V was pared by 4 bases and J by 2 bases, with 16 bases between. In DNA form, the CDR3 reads TGTGCCAGCAGTTCTATCTCTAGTTTTTCCACAGATACGCAGTATTTT. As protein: CASSSISSFSTDTQYF.

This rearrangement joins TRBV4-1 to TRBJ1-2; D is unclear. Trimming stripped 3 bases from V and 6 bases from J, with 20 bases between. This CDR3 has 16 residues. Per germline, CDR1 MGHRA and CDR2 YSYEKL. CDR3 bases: TGCGCCAGCAGCCAGGCTCAGACACGGCGGGAAGATGGCTACACCTTC. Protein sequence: CASSQAQTRREDGYTF.

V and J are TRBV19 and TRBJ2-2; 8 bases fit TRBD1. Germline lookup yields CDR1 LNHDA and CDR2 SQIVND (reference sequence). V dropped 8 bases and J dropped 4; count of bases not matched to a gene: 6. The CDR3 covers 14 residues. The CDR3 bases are TGTGCCAGTCGAGGACAGGGAGGCACCGGGGAGCTGTTTTTT. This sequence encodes CASRGQGGTGELFF.

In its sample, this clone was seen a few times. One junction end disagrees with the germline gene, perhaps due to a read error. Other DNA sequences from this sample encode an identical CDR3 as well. Here the CDR3 DNA reads TGTTCCAGCAGCTTGGGGGGCTATGGCTACACCTTC. Translating it yields CSSSLGGYGYTF. The chain is built from TRBV7-9 and TRBJ1-2; a weak D match, TRBD1 (5 bases). CDR3 length: 12 residues. Per the germline V gene, CDR1 is SEHNR and CDR2 is FQNEAQ (reference sequence).

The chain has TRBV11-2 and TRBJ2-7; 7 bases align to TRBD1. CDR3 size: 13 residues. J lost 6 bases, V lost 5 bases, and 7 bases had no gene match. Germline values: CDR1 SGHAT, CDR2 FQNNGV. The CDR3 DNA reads TGTGCCAGCAGCCACGACAGGGTTTTCGAGCAGTACTTC. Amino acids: CASSHDRVFEQYF.

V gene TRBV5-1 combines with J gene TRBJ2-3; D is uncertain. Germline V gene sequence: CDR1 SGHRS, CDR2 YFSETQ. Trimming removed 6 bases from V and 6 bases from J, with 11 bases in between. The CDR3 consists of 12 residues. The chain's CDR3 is CASNSPRDTQYF. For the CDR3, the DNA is TGCGCCAGCAACTCCCCCAGGGATACGCAGTATTTT. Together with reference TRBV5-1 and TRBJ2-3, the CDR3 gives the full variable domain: KAGVTQTPRYLIKTRGQQVTLSCSPISGHRSVSWYQQTPGQGLQFLFEYFSETQRNKGNFPGRFSGRQFSNSRSEMNVSTLELGDSALYLCASNSPRDTQYFGPGTRLTVL.

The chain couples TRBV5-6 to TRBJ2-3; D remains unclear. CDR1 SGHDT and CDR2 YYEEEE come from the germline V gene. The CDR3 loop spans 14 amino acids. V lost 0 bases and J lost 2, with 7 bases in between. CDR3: CASSLAGYTDTQYF. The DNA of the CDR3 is TGTGCCAGCAGCTTGGCCGGGTACACAGATACGCAGTATTTT.

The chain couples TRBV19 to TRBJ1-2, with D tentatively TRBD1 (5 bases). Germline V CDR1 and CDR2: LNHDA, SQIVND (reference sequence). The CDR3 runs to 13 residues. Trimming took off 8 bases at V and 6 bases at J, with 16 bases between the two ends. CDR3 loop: CASDGGKHHGYTF. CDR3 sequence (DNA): TGTGCCAGTGACGGGGGTAAGCACCATGGCTACACCTTC.

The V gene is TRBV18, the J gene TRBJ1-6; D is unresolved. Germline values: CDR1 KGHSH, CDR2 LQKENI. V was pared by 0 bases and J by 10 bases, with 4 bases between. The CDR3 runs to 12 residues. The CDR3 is CASSPPGSPLHF. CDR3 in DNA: TGTGCCAGCTCACCACCTGGCTCACCCCTCCACTTT.

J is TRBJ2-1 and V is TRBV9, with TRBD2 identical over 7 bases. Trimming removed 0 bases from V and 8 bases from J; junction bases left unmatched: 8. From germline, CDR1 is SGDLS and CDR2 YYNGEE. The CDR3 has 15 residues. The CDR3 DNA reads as TGTGCCAGCAGCGTAGTGGTTGGGGGGGAACATGAGCAGTTCTTC. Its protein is CASSVVVGGEHEQFF.

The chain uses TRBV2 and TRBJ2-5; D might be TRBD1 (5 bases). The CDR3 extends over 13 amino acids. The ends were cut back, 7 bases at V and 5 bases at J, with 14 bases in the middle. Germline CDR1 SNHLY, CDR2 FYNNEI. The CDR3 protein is CASKRRVTETQYF. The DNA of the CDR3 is TGTGCCAGCAAGCGCAGGGTTACGGAGACCCAGTACTTC.

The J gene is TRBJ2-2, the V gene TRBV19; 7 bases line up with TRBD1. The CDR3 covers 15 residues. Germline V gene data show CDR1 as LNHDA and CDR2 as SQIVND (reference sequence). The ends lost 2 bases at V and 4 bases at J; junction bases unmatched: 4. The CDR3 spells CASSIWDSSTGELFF. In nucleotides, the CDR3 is TGTGCCAGTAGTATATGGGACAGCTCCACCGGGGAGCTGTTTTTT.

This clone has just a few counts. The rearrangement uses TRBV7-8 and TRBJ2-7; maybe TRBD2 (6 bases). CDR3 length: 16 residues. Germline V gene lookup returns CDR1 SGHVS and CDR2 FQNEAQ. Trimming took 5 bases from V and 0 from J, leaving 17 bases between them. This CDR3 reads CASSLTGTYSSYEQYF. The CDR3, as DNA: TGTGCCAGCAGCCTTACCGGGACTTACTCCTCCTACGAGCAGTACTTC.

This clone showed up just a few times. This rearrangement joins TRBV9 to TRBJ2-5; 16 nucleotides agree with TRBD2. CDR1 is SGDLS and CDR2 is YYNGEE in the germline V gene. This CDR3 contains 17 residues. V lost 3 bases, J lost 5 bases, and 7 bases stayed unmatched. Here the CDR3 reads CASSDGTSGGAHETQYF. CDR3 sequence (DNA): TGTGCCAGCAGCGACGGGACTAGCGGGGGGGCACACGAGACCCAGTACTTC.

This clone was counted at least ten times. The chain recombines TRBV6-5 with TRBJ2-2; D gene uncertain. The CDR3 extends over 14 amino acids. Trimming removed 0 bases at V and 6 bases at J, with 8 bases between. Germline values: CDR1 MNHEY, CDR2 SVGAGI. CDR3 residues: CASSYSLGSGELFF. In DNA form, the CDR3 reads TGTGCCAGCAGTTACTCGCTTGGCTCCGGGGAGCTGTTTTTT.

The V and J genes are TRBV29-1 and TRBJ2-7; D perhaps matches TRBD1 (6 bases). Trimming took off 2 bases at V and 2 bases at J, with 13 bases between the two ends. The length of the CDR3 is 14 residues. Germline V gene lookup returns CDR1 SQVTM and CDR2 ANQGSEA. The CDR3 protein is CSVELDRPPYEQYF. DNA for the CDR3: TGCAGCGTTGAACTTGACAGGCCGCCCTACGAGCAGTACTTC.

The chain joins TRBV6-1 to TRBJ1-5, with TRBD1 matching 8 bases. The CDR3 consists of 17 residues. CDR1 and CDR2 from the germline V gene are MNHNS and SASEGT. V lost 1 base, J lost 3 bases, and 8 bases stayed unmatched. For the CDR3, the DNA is TGTGCCAGCAGTGAAGGATCGACAGGGGTACTCAATCAGCCCCAGCATTTT. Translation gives CASSEGSTGVLNQPQHF.

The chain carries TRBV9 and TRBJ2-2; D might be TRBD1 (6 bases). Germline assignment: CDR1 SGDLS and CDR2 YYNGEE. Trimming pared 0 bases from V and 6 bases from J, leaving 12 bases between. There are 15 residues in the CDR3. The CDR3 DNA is TGTGCCAGCAGCGTAGAGGGCAGGGGAGCCGGGGAGCTGTTTTTT. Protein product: CASSVEGRGAGELFF.

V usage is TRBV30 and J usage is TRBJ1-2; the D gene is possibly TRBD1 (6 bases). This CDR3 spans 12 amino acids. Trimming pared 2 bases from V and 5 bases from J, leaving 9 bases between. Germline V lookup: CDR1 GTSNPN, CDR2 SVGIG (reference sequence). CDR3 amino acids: CAWSRGGYGYTF. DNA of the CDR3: TGTGCCTGGAGTCGAGGGGGTTATGGCTACACCTTC.

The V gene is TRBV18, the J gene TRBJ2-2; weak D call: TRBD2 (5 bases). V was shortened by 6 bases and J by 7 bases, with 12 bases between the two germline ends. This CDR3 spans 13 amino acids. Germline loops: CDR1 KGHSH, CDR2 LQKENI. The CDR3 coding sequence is TGTGCCAGCTCCCTCGTGGAGGTCGGGGAGCTGTTTTTT. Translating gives CASSLVEVGELFF.

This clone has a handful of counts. This chain's CDR3 is CASSIRDTQYF. The CDR3 nucleotides read TGTGCCAGCAGCATTAGAGATACGCAGTATTTT. V gene TRBV13 combines with J gene TRBJ2-3; D is uncertain. V shed 5 bases and J shed 5 bases, with 5 bases lying between them. The germline V gene has CDR1 PRHDT and CDR2 FYEKMQ (reference sequence). The CDR3 sequence is 11 residues long.

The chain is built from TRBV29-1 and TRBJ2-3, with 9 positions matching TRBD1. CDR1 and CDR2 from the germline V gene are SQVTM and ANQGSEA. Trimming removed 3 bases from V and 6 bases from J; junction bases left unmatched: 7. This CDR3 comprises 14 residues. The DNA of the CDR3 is TGCAGCGTTGATGGCTACAGGGGGCACGATACGCAGTATTTT. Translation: CSVDGYRGHDTQYF.